The rows below give T cell receptor beta chains drawn from one sample of a study of shared clonotypes between healthy human individuals. Generated by immunoSEQ multiplex PCR, the TCRdb table keeps only in-frame clones and is missing some. The table shows around 430,000 clones, with about 76% occurring only once. The sequencing input was PBMCs. The source is a woman aged 40 to 50 in good health. Some clones in this sample may be carry-over from other donors' samples. CDR3s include the opening cysteine and the closing phenylalanine or tryptophan. D genes are given only for firm matches. The size entry is marked missing in some rows and otherwise reads once, few, many or a size class.

TRBV6-5	few	TRBD2	TRBJ2-1	CASEKRGGYNEQFF	TGTGCCAGCGAGAAGCGGGGCGGATACAATGAGCAGTTCTTC
TRBV19	.	.	TRBJ2-2	CASGQGRVTGELFF	TGTGCCAGTGGGCAGGGGAGGGTCACCGGGGAGCTGTTTTTT
TRBV5-1	once	.	TRBJ2-7	CASSYLGTSAQNEQYF	TGCGCCAGCAGCTACCTAGGGACTTCGGCTCAAAACGAGCAGTACTTC
TRBV7-8	.	.	TRBJ1-5	CASSFLHLTGPNQPQHF	TGTGCCAGCAGCTTCCTCCATTTGACAGGTCCCAATCAGCCCCAGCATTTT
TRBV19	.	TRBD2	TRBJ2-2	CASTTSGIYTGELFF	TGTGCCAGTACCACTAGCGGGATTTACACCGGGGAGCTGTTTTTT
TRBV5-1	.	TRBD1	TRBJ2-5	CASSLQGLQETQYF	TGCGCCAGCAGCTTACAGGGGCTCCAAGAGACCCAGTACTTC
TRBV19	.	.	TRBJ2-1	CASSNQGPYNEQFF	TGTGCCAGTAGTAACCAGGGACCGTACAATGAGCAGTTCTTC
TRBV7-2	.	.	TRBJ2-7	CASSSRTVSYEQYF	TGTGCCAGCAGTTCCCGGACGGTCTCCTACGAGCAGTACTTC
TRBV6-6	.	.	TRBJ2-3	CASSPAQGYGTDTQYF	TGTGCCAGCAGCCCCGCCCAGGGATACGGCACAGATACGCAGTATTTT
TRBV5-4	.	.	TRBJ2-6	CASSRDPSSGANVLTF	TGTGCCAGCAGCCGGGACCCCAGCTCTGGGGCCAACGTCCTGACTTTC
TRBV19	few	.	TRBJ1-1	CASNPTWLMNTEAFF	TGTGCCAGTAACCCCACCTGGCTCATGAACACTGAAGCTTTCTTT
TRBV7-8	.	.	TRBJ2-5	CASKRRRPQETQYF	TGTGCCAGCAAGAGAAGGCGGCCCCAGGAGACCCAGTACTTC
TRBV6-1	few	.	TRBJ2-1	CASSPRDTNNEQFF	TGTGCCAGCAGTCCCAGGGACACCAACAATGAGCAGTTCTTC
TRBV19	.	.	TRBJ2-7	CASSIGQSQYEQYF	TGTGCCAGTAGTATCGGACAGTCCCAATACGAGCAGTACTTC
TRBV5-4	.	TRBD2	TRBJ2-3	CASSVGTSGRGGDTQYF	TGTGCCAGCAGCGTCGGGACTAGCGGGAGAGGGGGAGATACGCAGTATTTT
TRBV10-3	.	.	TRBJ2-5	CATPPETQYF	TGTGCCACCCCCCCCGAGACCCAGTACTTC
TRBV7-9	.	.	TRBJ2-2	CASIYGANTGELFF	TGTGCCAGCATATACGGCGCGAACACCGGGGAGCTGTTTTTT
TRBV10-3	.	.	TRBJ1-1	CASRDVGMNTEAFF	TGTGCCAGCCGGGATGTGGGGATGAACACTGAAGCTTTCTTT
TRBV9	.	TRBD1	TRBJ1-4	CASSRGGRTEKLFF	TGTGCCAGCAGCCGAGGGGGCAGAACTGAAAAACTGTTTTTT
TRBV6-5	.	.	TRBJ1-2	CASSNDRKANYGYTF	TGTGCCAGCAGTAACGACAGGAAAGCTAACTATGGCTACACCTTC
TRBV18	.	TRBD2	TRBJ2-5	CASSPRGSKETQYF	TGTGCCAGCTCACCGCGCGGGAGTAAAGAGACCCAGTACTTC
TRBV29-1	few	.	TRBJ2-3	CSVESSGRTDTQYF	TGCAGCGTTGAATCGAGCGGTCGTACAGATACGCAGTATTTT
TRBV6-5	.	.	TRBJ1-2	CASSYSRTANYGYTF	TGTGCCAGCAGTTACTCTCGGACAGCTAACTATGGCTACACCTTC
TRBV5-8	few	.	TRBJ2-7	CASSRPRTSGYEQYF	TGTGCCAGCAGCCGTCCCAGGACCAGCGGCTACGAGCAGTACTTC